This is a list of T cell receptor beta chains from one sample in a study of blood T cell repertoires in COVID-19. Sequenced by immunoSEQ multiplex PCR; TCRdb stores in-frame clones only, minus some. The sample records some 150,000 clones, about 80% being singletons. The material sequenced was peripheral blood. The receptor source for this set is a human donor with acute or convalescent COVID-19. The donor label of this sample is uncertain. Each CDR3 is given with its conserved first and last residue. The order of the fields is clone size, D gene, J gene, V gene, CDR3 length, CDR3 protein, CDR3 DNA. The D gene is left open where the match is weak. Only part of the rows carry a size: once, few, many, or a class if the clone is expanded.

-	TRBD1	TRBJ1-4	TRBV2	14	CASRSGTGNEKLFF	TGTGCCAGCAGGAGTGGGACAGGAAATGAAAAACTGTTTTTT
-	-	TRBJ2-1	TRBV6-1	15	CASSEAGAGTSEQFF	TGTGCCAGCAGTGAAGCTGGGGCGGGAACTAGTGAGCAGTTCTTC
few	-	TRBJ2-3	TRBV18	16	CASSPRLKGGTDTQYF	TGTGCCAGCTCACCCCGCCTAAAGGGGGGCACAGATACGCAGTATTTT
-	TRBD1	TRBJ1-5	TRBV29-1	13	CSVAGGGSQPQHF	TGCAGCGTTGCAGGGGGAGGTAGTCAGCCCCAGCATTTT
-	-	TRBJ1-1	TRBV5-1	14	CASSLMNSNTEAFF	TGCGCCAGCAGCTTGATGAACAGCAACACTGAAGCTTTCTTT
-	-	TRBJ2-1	TRBV19	16	CASSIRGRGSYNEQFF	TGTGCCAGTAGTATCAGGGGACGAGGGTCCTACAATGAGCAGTTCTTC
-	-	TRBJ1-5	TRBV7-6	15	CASSPKSGGLQPQHF	TGTGCCAGCAGCCCAAAATCAGGAGGGTTGCAGCCCCAGCATTTT
-	-	TRBJ1-3	TRBV11-2	14	CASSDDIIRNTIYF	TGTGCCAGCAGCGACGACATCATTCGAAACACCATATATTTT
-	TRBD1	TRBJ1-5	TRBV19	17	CASSPGQGAIGNQPQHF	TGTGCCAGTAGTCCGGGACAGGGGGCTATCGGCAATCAGCCCCAGCATTTT
once	-	TRBJ1-1	TRBV6-5	13	CASSYQASYEAFF	TGTGCCAGCAGTTACCAGGCCTCTTATGAAGCTTTCTTT
-	TRBD1	TRBJ1-2	TRBV28	15	CASRKEQGAIGGYTF	TGTGCCAGCAGGAAAGAACAGGGGGCGATTGGAGGCTACACCTTC
-	-	TRBJ1-3	TRBV30	12	CACGTSGNTIYF	TGTGCCTGCGGGACAAGTGGAAACACCATATATTTT
-	TRBD2	TRBJ2-3	TRBV19	16	CASTTSGSLVGDTQYF	TGTGCCAGTACTACTAGCGGGAGCTTGGTGGGAGATACGCAGTATTTT
few	TRBD1	TRBJ1-1	TRBV11-2	13	CASSRDRNTEAFF	TGTGCCAGCAGCCGGGACAGGAACACTGAAGCTTTCTTT
-	-	TRBJ2-3	TRBV5-1	12	CASISGTDTQYF	TGCGCCAGCATCTCAGGGACAGATACGCAGTATTTT
-	-	TRBJ1-5	TRBV9	14	CASSVDGGDQPQHF	TGTGCCAGCAGCGTAGACGGGGGGGATCAGCCCCAGCATTTT
few	-	TRBJ1-1	TRBV7-3	13	CASSLTRDTEAFF	TGTGCCAGCAGCTTAACCAGGGACACTGAAGCTTTCTTT
-	-	TRBJ2-2	TRBV2	16	CASSETSTANTGELFF	TGTGCCAGCAGTGAAACGTCGACAGCGAACACCGGGGAGCTGTTTTTT
-	TRBD2	TRBJ2-3	TRBV18	16	CASSPPPAGEADTQYF	TGTGCCAGCTCACCACCCCCAGCGGGGGAGGCAGATACGCAGTATTTT
few	TRBD1	TRBJ1-4	TRBV5-1	15	CASSLEGGEGEKLFF	TGCGCCAGCAGCTTGGAAGGGGGCGAGGGTGAAAAACTGTTTTTT
once	TRBD1	TRBJ1-6	TRBV15	15	CATSRLDRAGPPLHF	TGTGCCACCAGCAGGTTGGACAGGGCAGGTCCACCCCTCCACTTT
-	TRBD1	TRBJ1-6	TRBV2	13	CATPGQLNSPLHF	TGTGCCACGCCGGGACAGCTAAATTCACCCCTCCACTTT
-	-	TRBJ2-2	TRBV7-6	15	CASSTEAGRAGELFF	TGTGCCAGCAGCACAGAAGCGGGCCGGGCCGGGGAGCTGTTTTTT
-	-	TRBJ1-2	TRBV27	14	CASSLDTRRYGYTF	TGTGCCAGCAGTCTCGACACCCGGCGCTATGGCTACACCTTC
-	-	TRBJ2-3	TRBV28	13	CASSLPSTDTQYF	TGTGCCAGCAGTTTACCTAGCACAGATACGCAGTATTTT
few	-	TRBJ2-2	TRBV5-1	14	CASSFQGNTGELFF	TGCGCCAGCAGCTTTCAGGGGAACACCGGGGAGCTGTTTTTT
-	TRBD1	TRBJ1-1	TRBV29-1	13	CSVQTGVNTEAFF	TGCAGCGTACAGACAGGGGTGAACACTGAAGCTTTCTTT
once	-	TRBJ2-5	TRBV6-6	12	CASKSGEETQYF	TGTGCCAGTAAATCTGGAGAAGAGACCCAGTACTTC
-	-	TRBJ1-4	TRBV5-1	16	CASSFSTGDPNEKLFF	TGCGCCAGCAGCTTTTCCACAGGAGACCCTAATGAAAAACTGTTTTTT
few	-	TRBJ1-1	TRBV4-1	15	CASSQLTELNTEAFF	TGCGCCAGCAGCCAGCTGACGGAGCTGAACACTGAAGCTTTCTTT
-	-	TRBJ1-2	TRBV18	15	CASSPFDPRRGGYTF	TGTGCCAGCTCACCCTTTGACCCGAGGCGGGGTGGCTACACCTTC
-	TRBD2	TRBJ2-7	TRBV9	14	CASSATSGRDEQYF	TGTGCCAGCAGCGCCACTAGCGGGAGGGACGAGCAGTACTTC
-	TRBD1	TRBJ1-5	TRBV30	13	CAWSGETGPVQHF	TGTGCCTGGAGTGGGGAGACAGGGCCAGTCCAGCATTTT
-	TRBD1	TRBJ1-2	TRBV6-5	14	CASRAGQGALGYTF	TGTGCCAGCAGGGCGGGGCAGGGGGCGCTCGGCTACACCTTC
-	TRBD1	TRBJ1-6	TRBV5-4	15	CASSGGGGHGSPLHF	TGTGCCAGCAGCGGCGGAGGGGGCCACGGTTCACCCCTCCACTTT
-	-	TRBJ1-5	TRBV7-9	14	CASSAGQFNQPQHF	TGTGCCAGCAGCGCCGGACAGTTCAATCAGCCCCAGCATTTT
-	-	TRBJ2-1	TRBV9	16	CASSVLGSGSYNEQFF	TGTGCCAGCAGCGTATTAGGTAGCGGCTCCTACAATGAGCAGTTCTTC
once	-	TRBJ1-2	TRBV19	12	CASSIQGHGYTF	TGTGCCAGTAGTATACAGGGTCATGGCTACACCTTC
-	TRBD1	TRBJ1-4	TRBV11-2	15	CASSLRGQIDEKLFF	TGTGCCAGCAGCTTAAGGGGACAGATCGATGAAAAACTGTTTTTT
-	TRBD1	TRBJ1-1	TRBV9	17	CASSVGTGGVINTEAFF	TGTGCCAGCAGCGTAGGGACAGGGGGCGTTATCAACACTGAAGCTTTCTTT
once	-	TRBJ1-6	TRBV28	15	CASTLGAGGNSPLHF	TGTGCCAGCACTTTGGGTGCGGGAGGGAATTCACCCCTCCACTTT
-	-	TRBJ2-6	TRBV21-1	20	CASSKRPGAGVSSGANVLTF	TGTGCCAGCAGCAAACGACCTGGGGCAGGGGTTAGCTCTGGGGCCAACGTCCTGACTTTC
-	-	TRBJ1-2	TRBV5-1	13	CASSSDGDYGYTF	TGCGCCAGCAGCTCGGACGGGGACTATGGCTACACCTTC
-	-	TRBJ1-6	TRBV5-1	15	CASSLWGGGDSPLHF	TGCGCCAGCAGCTTGTGGGGGGGCGGTGATTCACCCCTCCACTTT
-	TRBD2	TRBJ2-1	TRBV3-1/TRBV3-2	16	CASSQGERGGRVRQFF	TGTGCCAGCAGCCAAGGGGAGCGGGGGGGCCGGGTTCGGCAGTTCTTC
-	-	TRBJ2-3	TRBV2	15	CASALLRTPTDTQYF	TGTGCCAGCGCTCTCCTTCGGACACCTACAGATACGCAGTATTTT
-	-	TRBJ1-1	TRBV4-1	15	CASSQPDRLRGEAFF	TGCGCCAGCAGCCAACCCGACAGGTTAAGAGGTGAAGCTTTCTTT
once	-	TRBJ1-4	TRBV9	15	CASSPRQESYEKLFF	TGTGCCAGCAGCCCCCGACAGGAATCCTATGAAAAACTGTTTTTT